The next 30 T cell receptor beta chains were all read from a single sample in a study of blood T cell repertoires in COVID-19. The table came from immunoSEQ multiplex PCR; TCRdb's copy has only in-frame clones and leaves some out. Here the sample spans under 300,000 clones, 80% to 90% being singletons. The specimen sequenced was PBMCs or T cells enriched from blood (not recorded which). The receptors here all came from a woman aged 45 to 65 who had recovered from COVID-19.

The CDR3 here is CASSENRGRTEAFF. The CDR3 coding sequence is TGTGCCAGCAGTGAAAACAGGGGCAGGACTGAAGCTTTCTTT. The gene calls are TRBV6-1 and TRBJ1-1, with 7 bases identical to TRBD1. Germline V lookup: CDR1 MNHNS, CDR2 SASEGT. V lost 2 bases, J lost 5 bases, and 5 bases stayed unmatched. This CDR3 has 14 residues.

This rearrangement joins TRBV5-1 to TRBJ2-3; 7 bases agree with TRBD1. Germline loops: CDR1 SGHRS, CDR2 YFSETQ. Germline trimming cut 5 bases from V and 6 bases from J; bases unmatched to any gene: 6. There are 13 residues in the CDR3. The CDR3 here is CASRETGYDTQYF. CDR3 nucleotide sequence: TGCGCCAGCAGAGAGACAGGGTACGATACGCAGTATTTT.

V usage is TRBV7-9 and J usage is TRBJ1-3; TRBD1 aligns across 7 bases. The germline V gene has CDR1 SEHNR and CDR2 FQNEAQ (reference sequence). V shed 5 bases and J 15 bases; nucleotides not matched to a gene: 10. The CDR3 extends over 12 amino acids. CDR3 residues: CASSPRPDRKYF. In nucleotides, the CDR3 is TGTGCCAGCAGCCCACGGCCGGACAGGAAATATTTT. Combining the CDR3 with reference TRBV7-9 and TRBJ1-3 gives the whole variable domain DTGVSQNPRHKITKRGQNVTFRCDPISEHNRLYWYRQTLGQGPEFLTYFQNEAQLEKSRLLSDRFSAERPKGSFSTLEIQRTEQGDSAMYLCASSPRPDRKYFGEGSWLTVV.

On this clone itself: Relative to the germline gene, one junction end is altered; a read error may explain this. V usage is TRBV7-7 and J usage is TRBJ2-5, with D maybe TRBD1 (6 bases). The CDR3 is 15 amino acids. Germline V gives CDR1 SSHAT, CDR2 FNYEAQ (reference sequence). This CDR3 is CASSLGQSPGETQYF. The CDR3 DNA follows: TGTGCTAGCAGCTTAGGACAGTCCCCAGGAGAGACCCAGTACTTC.

This clone appeared a single time. V usage is TRBV28 and J usage is TRBJ1-6, with 7 bases identical to TRBD1. Unmatched junction bases numbered 9, after V lost 5 bases and J lost 8 bases. Germline V gene lookup returns CDR1 MDHEN and CDR2 SYDVKM. The CDR3 spans 15 residues. The CDR3 bases are TGTGCCAGCAGTCGGGACAGCGGACGGTATTCACCCCTCCACTTT. Translating gives CASSRDSGRYSPLHF.

V is TRBV18 and J is TRBJ1-2; 8 bases fit TRBD1. Unmatched junction bases numbered 8, after V lost 4 bases and J lost 13 bases. The CDR3 has 12 amino acids. CDR1 and CDR2 from the germline V gene are KGHSH and LQKENI. The CDR3 nucleotides are TGTGCCAGCTCACGCGGGACAGGCGAACTCACCTTC. This gives the protein CASSRGTGELTF.

The chain uses TRBV7-9 and TRBJ1-5, with D perhaps matching TRBD1 (5 bases). The CDR3 is 15 residues long. V lost 1 base to trimming and J lost 4 bases, with 11 bases between them. Per the germline V gene, CDR1 is SEHNR and CDR2 is FQNEAQ (reference sequence). DNA of the CDR3: TGTGCCAGCAGCTTAGTGGGGGGTAGGAATCAGCCCCAGCATTTT. Protein product: CASSLVGGRNQPQHF.

As for this clone: At the DNA level, this CDR3 is encoded by other sequences in the same sample as well. The rearrangement joins TRBV19 to TRBJ1-2; D might be TRBD1 (5 bases). Deletions cut 2 bases from V and 5 bases from J, with 9 bases between. Germline values: CDR1 LNHDA, CDR2 SQIVND (reference sequence). This CDR3 spans 13 amino acids. The DNA for the CDR3 is TGTGCCAGTAGTATACAGGGTGATTATGGCTACACCTTC. Its protein is CASSIQGDYGYTF.

The chain is built from TRBV28 and TRBJ2-2; tentatively, D is TRBD1 (5 bases). Trimming stripped 6 bases from V and 3 bases from J, with 11 bases between. Germline-derived CDR1 and CDR2 are MDHEN and SYDVKM. The CDR3 has 14 residues. CDR3 coding DNA: TGTGCCAGCAGGCAGCAGGGCTACACCGGGGAGCTGTTTTTT. Translation: CASRQQGYTGELFF.

For the CDR3, the DNA is TGCAGCGCCTCCCCGCGTAGCGGGACGGATACGCAGTATTTT. Its protein is CSASPRSGTDTQYF. V gene TRBV29-1 combines with J gene TRBJ2-3, with TRBD2 matching 8 bases. V gave up 7 bases and J gave up 6 bases; unmatched junction bases: 12. The germline CDR1 and CDR2 sequences are SQVTM and ANQGSEA. This CDR3 has 14 amino acids.

The J gene is TRBJ2-5, the V gene TRBV14; a possible D gene is TRBD2 (5 bases). The CDR3 runs to 15 residues. CDR1 is SGHDN and CDR2 is FVKESK in the germline V gene. V lost 1 base and J 5 bases, leaving 14 bases between the germline ends. CDR3 nucleotides: TGTGCCAGCAGCCAAGCATCGGGGTACGGGGAGACCCAGTACTTC. Translated, it gives CASSQASGYGETQYF.

This chain joins TRBV24-1 and TRBJ1-2, with TRBD1 matching 9 bases. The V gene end was trimmed by 9 bases and the J gene end by 3 bases; junction bases not matched to a gene: 16. Germline CDR1 is KGHDR and CDR2 is SFDVKD. This CDR3 contains 17 residues. Here the CDR3 reads CATSTIPGTGSDYGYTF. In DNA form, the CDR3 reads TGTGCCACCTCAACAATACCCGGGACAGGGAGTGACTATGGCTACACCTTC.

V is TRBV7-2 and J is TRBJ2-1; 9 nucleotides align to TRBD1. The CDR3 is 16 residues long. Germline V gene sequence: CDR1 SGHTA, CDR2 FQGNSA. J gave up 7 bases and V 5 bases, and 12 bases lay outside the gene matches. The CDR3 sequence is CASSPPGTGLRNEQFF. The CDR3, as DNA: TGTGCCAGCAGCCCCCCCGGGACAGGGTTACGTAATGAGCAGTTCTTC.

The chain has TRBV7-2 and TRBJ2-2, with 8 nucleotides matching TRBD2. This CDR3 contains 14 residues. Germline values: CDR1 SGHTA, CDR2 FQGNSA. Unmatched junction bases numbered 5, after V lost 5 bases and J lost 6 bases. The CDR3 sequence is CASSIKREPGELFF. The CDR3 DNA sequence: TGTGCCAGCAGCATAAAGCGGGAGCCCGGGGAGCTGTTTTTT.

The rearrangement joins TRBV5-1 to TRBJ1-4, with D unresolved. Germline CDR1 reads SGHRS; CDR2 reads YFSETQ. This CDR3 region has 14 residues. Trimming cost V 4 bases and J 7 bases, with 14 bases left between them. The CDR3 bases are TGCGCCAGCAGCCTCACAGCAACTGGTGAAAAACTGTTTTTT. Its translation is CASSLTATGEKLFF.

CDR3 region: CATSRGGDYGYTF. The CDR3 coding sequence is TGTGCCACCAGCAGAGGGGGGGACTATGGCTACACCTTC. The rearrangement uses TRBV15 and TRBJ1-2; D might be TRBD1 (5 bases). The CDR3 has 13 residues. Germline CDR1 reads LNHNV; CDR2 reads YYDKDF (reference sequence). V lost 1 base, J lost 3 bases, and 6 bases lay in between.

V usage is TRBV5-4 and J usage is TRBJ1-3, with no clear D. Germline lookup yields CDR1 SGHNT and CDR2 YYREEE (reference sequence). This CDR3 comprises 13 residues. Trimming pared 4 bases from V and 3 bases from J, leaving 8 bases between. Here the CDR3 DNA reads TGTGCCAGCAGCCTAGGTCTTGGAAACACCATATATTTT. This codes for CASSLGLGNTIYF.

This clone was picked up a small number of times. The chain recombines TRBV9 with TRBJ2-7; 8 bases are shared with TRBD2. Per the germline V gene, CDR1 is SGDLS and CDR2 is YYNGEE. The J segment lost 3 bases and the V segment lost 0 bases, leaving 5 bases of the junction unmatched. The CDR3 is made up of 15 amino acids. CDR3 DNA sequence: TGTGCCAGCAGCGTAGGAAGCGGGAGTAGCTACGAGCAGTACTTC. Its translation: CASSVGSGSSYEQYF.

The CDR3, as DNA: TGCAGCGTGGGATCAGGGGGCCCTTCTTATGAGACCCAGTACTTC. Protein: CSVGSGGPSYETQYF. The rearrangement links TRBV29-1 to TRBJ2-5; 8 nucleotides match TRBD1. This CDR3 is 15 amino acids long. In germline, CDR1 is SQVTM, CDR2 ANQGSEA. The V and J ends lost 6 bases and 5 bases, in that order; junction bases with no gene match: 14.

This clone was counted once. The chain combines TRBV19 with TRBJ2-6, with a weak D call TRBD1 (6 bases). Trimming pared 6 bases from V and 0 bases from J, leaving 12 bases between. CDR3 size: 16 residues. Germline values: CDR1 LNHDA, CDR2 SQIVND (reference sequence). CDR3 bases: TGTGCCAGTAGACCGACAGGAGACTCTGGGGCCAACGTCCTGACTTTC. Translated: CASRPTGDSGANVLTF.

The chain employs TRBV28 and TRBJ1-1; D unresolved. The CDR3 spans 13 residues. CDR1 and CDR2 (germline): MDHEN, SYDVKM. Trimming pared 4 bases from V and 10 bases from J, leaving 16 bases between. The CDR3 DNA reads as TGTGCCAGCAGTTCGCGCGGTCGACGGGGAGCTTTCTTT. This encodes CASSSRGRRGAFF. The full variable domain, rest sourced from reference TRBV28 and TRBJ1-1, is DVKVTQSSRYLVKRTGEKVFLECVQDMDHENMFWYRQDPGLGLRLIYFSYDVKMKEKGDIPEGYSVSREKKERFSLILESASTNQTSMYLCASSSRGRRGAFFGQGTRLTVV.

CDR3 protein: CASSSGGRGLGEQYF. For the CDR3, the DNA is TGTGCCAGCAGCTCAGGGGGAAGGGGGCTGGGCGAGCAGTACTTC. The chain uses TRBV11-2 and TRBJ2-7; 7 bases are a match to TRBD1. V lost 4 bases to trimming and J lost 6 bases; unmatched junction nucleotides: 12. Germline CDR1 SGHAT, CDR2 FQNNGV. The CDR3 is made up of 15 amino acids.

V and J are TRBV3-1 (or the pseudogene TRBV3-2) and TRBJ2-1; tentatively, D is TRBD2 (6 bases). Trimming took 4 bases from V and 0 from J, leaving 22 bases between them. The V gene's germline CDR1 is LGHDT and CDR2 YNNKEL (reference sequence). The CDR3 has 19 amino acids. This chain's CDR3 is CASSPLAGPAPSSYNEQFF. The CDR3 DNA reads TGTGCCAGCAGCCCCTTGGCGGGACCCGCCCCCAGCTCCTACAATGAGCAGTTCTTC.

The chain joins TRBV5-6 to TRBJ1-3; D call uncertain. This CDR3 spans 14 amino acids. V was cut by 3 bases and J by 3 bases, with 10 bases left in between. Germline V lookup: CDR1 SGHDT, CDR2 YYEEEE. The CDR3 loop reads CASSYQAFGNTIYF. In DNA form, the CDR3 reads TGTGCCAGCAGCTACCAAGCTTTTGGAAACACCATATATTTT.

This sequence joins TRBV27 and TRBJ2-2; possible D gene TRBD1, 6 bases. The V and J ends lost 4 bases and 6 bases respectively, with 21 bases between them. The CDR3 spans 17 residues. Looked up from germline, CDR1 is MNHEY and CDR2 is SMNVEV (reference sequence). The CDR3 loop is CASSSSNTDWGPGELFF. CDR3 coding DNA: TGTGCCAGCAGTTCCTCGAACACAGACTGGGGGCCCGGGGAGCTGTTTTTT.

V and J are TRBV6-1 and TRBJ2-5, with unresolved D. The germline gives CDR1 MNHNS, CDR2 SASEGT. The CDR3 has 15 amino acids. The V gene lost 2 bases and the J gene lost 0 bases, with 10 bases spanning the gap. DNA of the CDR3: TGTGCCAGCAGTGAAATCGGGTGGTACCAAGAGACCCAGTACTTC. Amino acid sequence: CASSEIGWYQETQYF.

The CDR3 reads CASSHRGTEAFF. The CDR3 nucleotides read TGTGCCAGCAGTCATAGAGGGACTGAAGCTTTCTTT. V and J are TRBV12-3 or TRBV12-4 and TRBJ1-1; D is uncertain. The CDR3 runs to 12 residues. The V gene lost 5 bases and the J gene lost 5 bases, with 9 bases spanning the gap.

The V and J genes are TRBV3-1 (or the pseudogene TRBV3-2) and TRBJ2-6; 8 bases align to TRBD1. CDR1 and CDR2 from the germline V gene are LGHDT and YNNKEL (reference sequence). V dropped 4 bases and J dropped 5; count of bases not matched to a gene: 4. This CDR3 comprises 15 residues. The CDR3 bases are TGTGCCAGCAGCCTTGGACAGGGCTGGGCCAACGTCCTGACTTTC. This sequence encodes CASSLGQGWANVLTF.

V gene TRBV28 combines with J gene TRBJ1-5; 8 bases line up with TRBD1. Germline CDR1 reads MDHEN; CDR2 reads SYDVKM. J was trimmed by 4 bases and V by 5 bases; bases with no gene match: 7. The CDR3 is made up of 15 amino acids. The CDR3 DNA reads TGTGCCAGCAGTCCTTCTACAGGGGGGAATCAGCCCCAGCATTTT. Amino acid sequence: CASSPSTGGNQPQHF. Full variable domain (outside the CDR3, taken from reference TRBV28 and TRBJ1-5): DVKVTQSSRYLVKRTGEKVFLECVQDMDHENMFWYRQDPGLGLRLIYFSYDVKMKEKGDIPEGYSVSREKKERFSLILESASTNQTSMYLCASSPSTGGNQPQHFGDGTRLSIL.

With respect to this clone: Its ends do not fully match the called genes, so a read error is possible. J is TRBJ2-7 and V is TRBV7-7; the match to TRBD2 covers 7 bases. The CDR3 loop spans 15 amino acids. Germline CDR1 and CDR2: SSHAT and FNYEAQ (reference sequence). The CDR3 here is CASSFLGGSSYEQYF. CDR3 in DNA: TGTGCTAGCAGCTTCCTAGGCGGGAGCTCCTACGAGCAGTACTTC.